The 12 T cell receptor beta chains given below trace back to one sample, sequenced in a study of cytomegalovirus exposure and HLA in healthy donors. Primers for the PCR totalled 60 Vbeta and 13 Jbeta. TCRdb keeps only in-frame clones here, not all; method: immunoSEQ multiplex PCR. The sample records 100,000 to 150,000 clones, around 70% being singletons. Specimen: PBMCs. These receptors came from a woman aged 60-75 years in good health and CMV-seropositive.

This sequence joins TRBV4-1 and TRBJ1-1; D gene unclear. Germline lookup yields CDR1 MGHRA and CDR2 YSYEKL. CDR3 length: 14 residues. V lost 3 bases to trimming and J lost 0 bases, with 8 bases between them. The CDR3 is CASSQGLLNTEAFF. The CDR3 coding sequence is TGCGCCAGCAGCCAGGGCCTGTTGAACACTGAAGCTTTCTTT.

This sequence joins TRBV5-1 and TRBJ2-3; maybe TRBD2 (7 bases). Germline CDR1 and CDR2: SGHRS and YFSETQ. V was pared by 0 bases and J by 6 bases, with 20 bases between. The CDR3 contains 17 residues. The CDR3 reads CASSLGGVAGAQDTQYF. The CDR3 region has the DNA TGCGCCAGCAGCTTGGGGGGCGTTGCGGGGGCCCAGGATACGCAGTATTTT. Looking up the rest from reference TRBV5-1 and TRBJ2-3 gives the full variable domain: KAGVTQTPRYLIKTRGQQVTLSCSPISGHRSVSWYQQTPGQGLQFLFEYFSETQRNKGNFPGRFSGRQFSNSRSEMNVSTLELGDSALYLCASSLGGVAGAQDTQYFGPGTRLTVL.

As for this clone: Additional DNA sequences in this sample encode the identical CDR3. V is TRBV11-3 and J is TRBJ2-7; D possibly corresponds to TRBD1 (6 bases). The V gene lost 5 bases and the J gene lost 7 bases, with 15 bases spanning the gap. The CDR3 covers 13 residues. CDR1 is SGHNT, CDR2 YENEEA, per germline. In nucleotides, the CDR3 is TGTGCCAGCAGCCGAAACAGGGTAGGTGAGCAGTACTTC. Amino acids: CASSRNRVGEQYF.

In DNA, the CDR3 is TGTGCCAGCAGCTTGACAGGGCCCGGGAACACTGAAGCTTTCTTT. Its translation: CASSLTGPGNTEAFF. The chain carries TRBV5-8 and TRBJ1-1, with D possibly TRBD1 on 6 matching bases. The CDR3 spans 15 residues. V was shortened by 1 base and J by 1 base, with 11 bases between the two germline ends. Germline loops: CDR1 SGHTS, CDR2 YDEGEE.

The rearrangement links TRBV9 to TRBJ1-1; D remains ambiguous. This CDR3 is 13 amino acids long. V lost 0 bases and J 4 bases, leaving 7 bases between the germline ends. Germline CDR1 and CDR2: SGDLS and YYNGEE. The CDR3 DNA reads as TGTGCCAGCAGCGTAGGCCAGTTCACTGAAGCTTTCTTT. Translated, it gives CASSVGQFTEAFF.

The chain carries TRBV6-5 and TRBJ1-2; TRBD1 matches 11 bases. V lost 5 bases and J lost 8; bases outside the gene matches: 7. This CDR3 contains 14 residues. The germline gives CDR1 MNHEY, CDR2 SVGAGI. The CDR3: CASSPGQGARGYTF. The CDR3, as DNA: TGTGCCAGCAGTCCCGGACAGGGGGCGAGAGGCTACACCTTC.

The CDR3 spells CASSPLLQETQYF. The DNA of the CDR3 is TGTGCCAGCTCACCGTTACTCCAAGAGACCCAGTACTTC. The rearrangement joins TRBV18 to TRBJ2-5; the D is unclear. The CDR3 is 13 residues long. CDR1 and CDR2 from the germline V gene are KGHSH and LQKENI. Deletions cut 3 bases from V and 1 base from J, with 6 bases between. Complete variable domain (other parts from reference TRBV18 and TRBJ2-5): NAGVMQNPRHLVRRRGQEARLRCSPMKGHSHVYWYRQLPEEGLKFMVYLQKENIIDESGMPKERFSAEFPKEGPSILRIQQVVRGDSAAYFCASSPLLQETQYFGPGTRLLVL.

The chain is built from TRBV6-5 and TRBJ1-1; 9 bases agree with TRBD1. This CDR3 region has 15 residues. The V gene's germline CDR1 is MNHEY and CDR2 SVGAGI. With 6 bases clipped from V and 5 bases from J, the junction kept 10 bases outside the gene matches. The CDR3 sequence: CASSAGTGYSTEAFF. CDR3 nucleotides: TGTGCCAGCAGCGCCGGGACAGGGTATTCTACTGAAGCTTTCTTT.

V gene TRBV13 combines with J gene TRBJ1-2, with D unclear. Trimming took off 0 bases at V and 5 bases at J, with 13 bases between the two ends. The V gene's germline CDR1 is PRHDT and CDR2 FYEKMQ (reference sequence). The CDR3 sequence is 15 residues long. The CDR3 DNA reads TGTGCCAGCAGCTTAGGCCATGACGGCGGATATGGCTACACCTTC. Protein sequence: CASSLGHDGGYGYTF.

This clone was counted a few times. The genes are TRBV4-1 and TRBJ2-3; 10 positions match TRBD2. CDR3 size: 17 residues. Per the germline V gene, CDR1 is MGHRA and CDR2 is YSYEKL. The J segment lost 1 base and the V segment lost 0 bases, leaving 4 bases of the junction unmatched. DNA for the CDR3: TGCGCCAGCAGCCAAGAAGGGCTAGCGGGGGGCACAGATACGCAGTATTTT. Residues: CASSQEGLAGGTDTQYF.

The chain has TRBV29-1 and TRBJ2-5; D is perhaps TRBD1 (6 bases). CDR1 is SQVTM and CDR2 is ANQGSEA in the germline V gene. This CDR3 has 14 amino acids. The V end lost 6 bases, the J end lost 1 base, and 15 bases lay between the germline ends. The DNA of the CDR3 is TGCAGCGTCGGCGGCCAGGGGATCCAAGAGACCCAGTACTTC. It translates to CSVGGQGIQETQYF.

The chain combines TRBV10-3 with TRBJ2-7; D is possibly TRBD2 (7 bases). V was trimmed by 0 bases and J by 3 bases, leaving 12 bases between them. Per the germline V gene, CDR1 is ENHRY and CDR2 is SYGVKD. The CDR3 length is 15 residues. The CDR3 DNA follows: TGTGCCATCAGTGAGTCAGGGAGGGGGGACTACGAGCAGTACTTC. It codes for CAISESGRGDYEQYF.